The source of this TCR beta chain is a study of blood T cell repertoires in COVID-19. About the research overall: Sites in the United States, Italy and Spain provided acute and convalescent COVID-19 samples. Nucleic acid was either cDNA or gDNA, and it came from T cells, B-cell-depleted T cells, or PBMCs.

V trimming: 0 bases; J trimming: 9 bases; junction bases outside the gene matches: 7. Germline V CDR1 and CDR2: LNHDA, SQIVND (reference sequence). The CDR3 runs 15 residues. Assay: immunoSEQ multiplex PCR; the TCRdb copy retains only in-frame clones and omits some. The sample has 68,000 or so clones, 70% to 80% seen once; the top ten hold around 25%. V gene TRBV19 combines with J gene TRBJ2-3; 9 bases match TRBD2. The TCR was taken from a human donor in a cohort sampled during active COVID-19. Sequenced material: peripheral blood. The CDR3 DNA follows: TGTGCCAGTAGTATAGATAGCGGGGGTCAGTGGACGCAGTATTTT. This codes for CASSIDSGGQWTQYF. Full variable domain (missing parts from reference TRBV19 and TRBJ2-3): DGGITQSPKYLFRKEGQNVTLSCEQNLNHDAMYWYRQDPGQGLRLIYYSQIVNDFQKGDIAEGYSVSREKKESFPLTVTSAQKNPTAFYLCASSIDSGGQWTQYFGPGTRLTVL.